Listed below are T cell receptor beta chains from one sample, sequenced in a study of blood T cell repertoires in COVID-19. Data came from immunoSEQ multiplex PCR; TCRdb stores just in-frame clones and leaves some out. The sample shows some 270,000 clones, 84% of them seen only once. The sequenced sample was peripheral blood. These receptor sequences come from a woman aged 40-49 years who had recovered from COVID-19. The CDR3 runs from the conserved cysteine through the conserved F or W. A D gene is named only where the DNA matches it firmly. Clone sizes are given selectively: once, few, many, or a class where the clone is expanded.

J | D | V | size | CDR3 | DNA
TRBJ2-3 | NA | TRBV9 | NA | CASSPSEDTQYF | TGTGCCAGCAGCCCCTCTGAGGATACGCAGTATTTT
TRBJ2-2 | TRBD1 | TRBV7-9 | NA | CASRQTGQGITGELFF | TGTGCCAGCAGGCAAACGGGACAGGGTATCACCGGGGAGCTGTTTTTT
TRBJ2-2 | NA | TRBV7-3 | NA | CASSFPGFGTGELFF | TGTGCCAGCAGCTTCCCGGGGTTTGGCACCGGGGAGCTGTTTTTT
TRBJ1-1 | NA | TRBV27 | NA | CASSLNGGTEAFF | TGTGCCAGCAGTTTAAACGGGGGGACTGAAGCTTTCTTT
TRBJ1-3 | NA | TRBV2 | NA | CASSLSGNTIYF | TGTGCCAGCAGCCTCTCTGGAAACACCATATATTTT
TRBJ2-3 | NA | TRBV7-2 | NA | CASSSRDTDTQYF | TGTGCCAGCAGCTCCAGGGACACAGATACGCAGTATTTT
TRBJ1-1 | NA | TRBV7-9 | NA | CASSLAGVDTEAFF | TGTGCCAGCAGCTTAGCAGGGGTAGACACTGAAGCTTTCTTT
TRBJ2-1 | NA | TRBV30 | NA | CAWSQGLGEQFF | TGTGCCTGGAGTCAGGGTTTAGGGGAGCAGTTCTTC
TRBJ1-6 | TRBD1 | TRBV30 | NA | CAYSRAEGTGSSPLHF | TGTGCCTACTCTCGGGCTGAAGGGACAGGGAGCTCACCCCTCCACTTT
TRBJ2-7 | TRBD1 | TRBV7-8 | NA | CASSSDREEQYF | TGTGCCAGCAGCTCGGACAGGGAGGAGCAGTACTTC
TRBJ2-3 | TRBD1 | TRBV14 | NA | CASSPTGGWSTDTQYF | TGTGCCAGCAGCCCCACAGGGGGCTGGAGCACAGATACGCAGTATTTT
TRBJ2-5 | NA | TRBV7-9 | NA | CASRHPGVHQETQYF | TGTGCCAGCAGACACCCCGGGGTCCACCAAGAGACCCAGTACTTC
TRBJ1-4 | NA | TRBV7-9 | once | CASSLGNQGVQEKLFF | TGTGCCAGCAGCTTAGGGAACCAGGGTGTCCAGGAAAAACTGTTTTTT
TRBJ2-3 | NA | TRBV10-1 | NA | CASSVFSRGHDTQYF | TGCGCCAGCAGTGTATTCTCGCGGGGGCACGATACGCAGTATTTT
TRBJ1-5 | NA | TRBV30 | NA | CAWSYSGPQHF | TGTGCCTGGAGCTATTCAGGGCCCCAGCATTTT
TRBJ2-5 | TRBD1 | TRBV7-8 | NA | CASSRQGQETQYF | TGTGCCAGCAGCCGACAGGGCCAAGAGACCCAGTACTTC
TRBJ2-3 | NA | TRBV29-1 | NA | CSVVLGGTDTQYF | TGCAGCGTTGTCCTGGGCGGCACAGATACGCAGTATTTT
TRBJ1-1 | TRBD1 | TRBV19 | NA | CASSTRGRLGGSIGAFF | TGTGCCAGTAGCACCAGGGGGCGTTTAGGCGGTTCCATTGGAGCTTTCTTT
TRBJ1-6 | TRBD1 | TRBV18 | NA | CASSPGQSFPPLHF | TGTGCCAGCTCACCGGGACAGTCGTTTCCACCCCTCCACTTT
TRBJ1-6 | TRBD1 | TRBV3-1/TRBV3-2 | NA | CASSQVARGLSPLHF | TGTGCCAGCAGCCAAGTCGCCAGGGGGCTTTCACCCCTCCACTTT
TRBJ1-6 | NA | TRBV9 | NA | CASSVGSGPMDSPLHF | TGTGCCAGCAGCGTAGGTTCAGGGCCGATGGATTCACCCCTCCACTTT
TRBJ1-5 | TRBD1 | TRBV7-2 | NA | CASSVTGTGRNQPQHF | TGTGCCAGCAGCGTCACCGGGACAGGCCGCAATCAGCCCCAGCATTTT
TRBJ1-6 | TRBD1 | TRBV6-6 | NA | CASSLQGALENSPLHF | TGTGCCAGCAGTCTACAGGGGGCGCTGGAAAATTCACCCCTCCACTTT
TRBJ2-7 | NA | TRBV10-1 | few | CASSRRTLRYEQYF | TGCGCCAGCAGTCGAAGAACCCTACGCTACGAGCAGTACTTC
TRBJ1-1 | TRBD1 | TRBV6-5 | NA | CASSSPGTGNTEAFF | TGTGCCAGCAGTTCCCCCGGGACAGGGAACACTGAAGCTTTCTTT
TRBJ1-4 | NA | TRBV5-6 | NA | CASSQQGLGATNEKLFF | TGTGCCAGCAGCCAGCAGGGACTGGGAGCAACTAATGAAAAACTGTTTTTT
TRBJ2-1 | TRBD1 | TRBV2 | NA | CASRGDSYNEQFF | TGTGCCAGCAGGGGGGACAGTTACAATGAGCAGTTCTTC
TRBJ2-5 | TRBD2 | TRBV7-2 | few | CASSLEGLDRETQYF | TGTGCCAGCAGCTTAGAGGGACTAGATAGAGAGACCCAGTACTTC
TRBJ2-4 | NA | TRBV27 | NA | CASSLSVGLAKNIQYF | TGTGCCAGCAGTTTATCCGTCGGTTTGGCCAAAAACATTCAGTACTTC
TRBJ1-6 | NA | TRBV18 | NA | CASSPRRTDENSPLHF | TGTGCCAGCTCACCCCGGAGGACTGATGAGAATTCACCCCTCCACTTT
TRBJ2-2 | TRBD1 | TRBV5-1 | NA | CASSRAPGQWAGELFF | TGCGCCAGCAGCCGCGCTCCGGGACAGTGGGCCGGGGAGCTGTTTTTT
TRBJ1-5 | TRBD1 | TRBV6-5 | NA | CASGDRVSNQPQHF | TGTGCCAGCGGGGACAGGGTTAGCAATCAGCCCCAGCATTTT